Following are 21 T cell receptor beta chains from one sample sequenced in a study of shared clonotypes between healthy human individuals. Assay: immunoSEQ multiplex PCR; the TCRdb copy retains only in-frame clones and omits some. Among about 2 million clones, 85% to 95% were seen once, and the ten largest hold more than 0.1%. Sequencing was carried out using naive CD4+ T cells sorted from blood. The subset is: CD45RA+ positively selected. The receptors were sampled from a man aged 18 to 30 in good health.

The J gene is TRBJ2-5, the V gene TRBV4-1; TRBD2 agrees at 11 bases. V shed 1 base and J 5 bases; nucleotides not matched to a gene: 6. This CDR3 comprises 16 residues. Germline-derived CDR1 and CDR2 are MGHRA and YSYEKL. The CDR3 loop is CASSQVVAGGSETQYF. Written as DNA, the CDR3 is TGCGCCAGCAGCCAAGTTGTAGCGGGGGGGAGTGAGACCCAGTACTTC.

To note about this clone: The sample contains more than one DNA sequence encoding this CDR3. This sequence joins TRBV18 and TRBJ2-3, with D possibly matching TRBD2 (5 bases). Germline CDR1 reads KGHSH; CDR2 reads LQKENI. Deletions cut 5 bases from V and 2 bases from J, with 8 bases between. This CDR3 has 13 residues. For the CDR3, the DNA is TGTGCCAGCTCATCCGGGAACACAGATACGCAGTATTTT. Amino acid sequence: CASSSGNTDTQYF.

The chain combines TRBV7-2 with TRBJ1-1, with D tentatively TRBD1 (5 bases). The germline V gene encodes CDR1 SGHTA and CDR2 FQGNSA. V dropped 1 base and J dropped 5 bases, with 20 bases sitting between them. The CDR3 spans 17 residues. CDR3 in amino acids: CASSLVDPRAGYTEAFF. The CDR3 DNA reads TGTGCCAGCAGCTTAGTAGACCCTCGGGCAGGGTATACTGAAGCTTTCTTT.

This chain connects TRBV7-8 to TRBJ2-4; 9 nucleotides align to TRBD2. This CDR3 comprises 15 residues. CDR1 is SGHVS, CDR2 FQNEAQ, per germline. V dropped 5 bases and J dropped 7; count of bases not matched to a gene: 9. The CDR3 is CASSPRREGRNIQYF. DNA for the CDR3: TGTGCCAGCAGCCCTAGGCGGGAGGGAAGGAACATTCAGTACTTC.

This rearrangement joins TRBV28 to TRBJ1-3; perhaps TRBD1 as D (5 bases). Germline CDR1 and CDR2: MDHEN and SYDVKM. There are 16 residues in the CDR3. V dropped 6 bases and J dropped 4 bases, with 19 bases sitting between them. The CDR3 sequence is CASRKPIGTRGNTIYF. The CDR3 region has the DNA TGTGCCAGCAGAAAACCTATCGGGACTCGAGGAAACACCATATATTTT.

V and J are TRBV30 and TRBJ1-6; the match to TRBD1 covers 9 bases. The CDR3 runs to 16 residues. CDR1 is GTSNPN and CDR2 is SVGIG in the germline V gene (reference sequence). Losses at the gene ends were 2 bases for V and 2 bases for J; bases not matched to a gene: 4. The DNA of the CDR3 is TGTGCCTGGAGTTCCACAGGGGGCGCCTATAATTCACCCCTCCACTTT. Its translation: CAWSSTGGAYNSPLHF.

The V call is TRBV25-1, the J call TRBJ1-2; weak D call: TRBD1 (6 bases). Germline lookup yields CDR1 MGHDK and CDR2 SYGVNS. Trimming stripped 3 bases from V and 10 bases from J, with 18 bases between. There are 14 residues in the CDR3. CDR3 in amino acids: CASSESGQGMDYTF. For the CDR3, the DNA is TGTGCCAGCAGTGAGTCGGGGCAGGGGATGGACTACACCTTC.

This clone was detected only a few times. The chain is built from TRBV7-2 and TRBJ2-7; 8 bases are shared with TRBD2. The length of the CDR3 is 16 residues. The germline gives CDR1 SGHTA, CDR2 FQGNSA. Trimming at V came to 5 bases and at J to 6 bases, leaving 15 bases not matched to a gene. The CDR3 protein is CASSGKATGLGGEQYF. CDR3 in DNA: TGTGCCAGCAGCGGCAAGGCTACGGGACTAGGGGGCGAGCAGTACTTC. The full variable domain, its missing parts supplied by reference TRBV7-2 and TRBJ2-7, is GAGVSQSPSNKVTEKGKDVELRCDPISGHTALYWYRQSLGQGLEFLIYFQGNSAPDKSGLPSDRFSAERTGGSVSTLTIQRTQQEDSAVYLCASSGKATGLGGEQYFGPGTRLTVT.

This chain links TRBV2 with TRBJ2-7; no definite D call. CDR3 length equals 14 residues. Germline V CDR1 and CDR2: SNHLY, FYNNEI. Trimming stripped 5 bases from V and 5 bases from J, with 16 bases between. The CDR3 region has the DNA TGTGCCAGCAGTAAAGAGGCTAGTCTAGACGAGCAGTACTTC. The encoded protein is CASSKEASLDEQYF.

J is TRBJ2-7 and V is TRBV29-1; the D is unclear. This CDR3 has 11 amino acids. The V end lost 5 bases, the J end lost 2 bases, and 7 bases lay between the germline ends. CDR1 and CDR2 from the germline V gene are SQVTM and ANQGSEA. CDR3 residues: CSVKMTYEQYF. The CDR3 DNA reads TGCAGCGTTAAGATGACCTACGAGCAGTACTTC.

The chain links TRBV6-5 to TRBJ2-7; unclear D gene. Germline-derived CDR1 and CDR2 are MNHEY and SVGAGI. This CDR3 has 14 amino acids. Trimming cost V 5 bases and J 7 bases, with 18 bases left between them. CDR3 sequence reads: CASSKDAPPWEQYF. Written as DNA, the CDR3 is TGTGCCAGCAGTAAGGACGCGCCACCATGGGAGCAGTACTTC.

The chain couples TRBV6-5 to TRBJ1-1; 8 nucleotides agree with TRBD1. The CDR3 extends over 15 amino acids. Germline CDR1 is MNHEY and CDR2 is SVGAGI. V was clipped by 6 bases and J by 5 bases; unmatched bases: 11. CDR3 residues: CASSEPGGARTEAFF. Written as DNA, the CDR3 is TGTGCCAGCAGCGAGCCAGGGGGCGCGAGGACTGAAGCTTTCTTT.

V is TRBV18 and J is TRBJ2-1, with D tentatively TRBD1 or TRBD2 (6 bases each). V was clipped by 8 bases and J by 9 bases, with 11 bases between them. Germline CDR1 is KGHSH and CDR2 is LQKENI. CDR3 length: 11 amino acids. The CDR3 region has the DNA TGTGCCAGCCGCGAGGGGGGTGAGCAGTTCTTC. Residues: CASREGGEQFF.

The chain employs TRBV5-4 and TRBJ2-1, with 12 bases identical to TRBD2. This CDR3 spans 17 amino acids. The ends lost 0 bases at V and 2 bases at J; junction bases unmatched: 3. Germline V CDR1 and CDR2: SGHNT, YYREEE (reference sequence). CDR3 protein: CASSLEPSGRAYNEQFF. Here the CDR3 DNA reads TGTGCCAGCAGCTTGGAGCCTAGCGGGAGGGCCTACAATGAGCAGTTCTTC.

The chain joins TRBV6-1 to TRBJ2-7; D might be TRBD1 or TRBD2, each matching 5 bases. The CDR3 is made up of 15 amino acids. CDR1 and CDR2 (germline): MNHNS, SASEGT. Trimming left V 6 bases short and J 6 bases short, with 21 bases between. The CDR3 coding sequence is TGTGCCAGCAGCCTCCTGGGGCAGGGAAGCGGCGAGCAGTACTTC. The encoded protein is CASSLLGQGSGEQYF.

In DNA form, the CDR3 reads TGTGCCAGCAGCTTAGACGCTGGGGTCTCCTACGAGCAGTACTTC. Its protein product is CASSLDAGVSYEQYF. The chain carries TRBV11-2 and TRBJ2-7; D not certain. This CDR3 has 15 amino acids. The germline V gene has CDR1 SGHAT and CDR2 FQNNGV. The V end was cut by 0 bases, the J end by 0 bases, with 9 bases between.

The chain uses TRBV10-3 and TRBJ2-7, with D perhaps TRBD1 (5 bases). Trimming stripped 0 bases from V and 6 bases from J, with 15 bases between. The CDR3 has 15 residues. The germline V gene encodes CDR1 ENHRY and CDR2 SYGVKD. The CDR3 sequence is CAISESSPFRGEQYF. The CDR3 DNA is TGTGCCATCAGTGAGTCTTCGCCATTTAGGGGCGAGCAGTACTTC.

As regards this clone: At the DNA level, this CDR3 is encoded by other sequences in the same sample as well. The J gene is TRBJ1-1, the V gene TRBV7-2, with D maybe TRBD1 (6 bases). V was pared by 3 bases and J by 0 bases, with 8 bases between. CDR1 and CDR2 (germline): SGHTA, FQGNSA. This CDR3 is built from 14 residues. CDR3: CASSFGQLNTEAFF. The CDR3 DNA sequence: TGTGCCAGCAGCTTTGGACAGTTGAACACTGAAGCTTTCTTT.

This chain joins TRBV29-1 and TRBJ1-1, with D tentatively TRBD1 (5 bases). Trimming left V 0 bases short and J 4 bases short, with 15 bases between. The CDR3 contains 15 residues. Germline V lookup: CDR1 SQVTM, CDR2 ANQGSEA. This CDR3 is CSVEDRGRLSTEAFF. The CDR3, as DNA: TGCAGCGTTGAAGATCGGGGCAGGTTGAGCACTGAAGCTTTCTTT.

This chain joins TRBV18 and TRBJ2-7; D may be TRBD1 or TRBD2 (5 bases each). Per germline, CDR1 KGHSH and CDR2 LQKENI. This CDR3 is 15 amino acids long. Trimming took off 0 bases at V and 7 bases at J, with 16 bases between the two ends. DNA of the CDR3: TGTGCCAGCTCACCACCGGCCGGGGCCCCGGGGGAGCAGTACTTC. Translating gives CASSPPAGAPGEQYF.

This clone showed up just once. CDR3 in amino acids: CASSYSTDTQYF. CDR3 in DNA: TGTGCCAGCAGCTACAGCACAGATACGCAGTATTTT. This chain joins TRBV5-8 and TRBJ2-3; D unresolved. V was cut by 3 bases and J by 0 bases, with 2 bases left in between. Germline assignment: CDR1 SGHTS and CDR2 YDEGEE. CDR3 length equals 12 residues. The whole variable domain, remainder taken from reference TRBV5-8 and TRBJ2-3, is EAGVTQSPTHLIKTRGQQATLRCSPISGHTSVYWYQQALGLGLQFLLWYDEGEERNRGNFPPRFSGRQFPNYSSELNVNALELEDSALYLCASSYSTDTQYFGPGTRLTVL.